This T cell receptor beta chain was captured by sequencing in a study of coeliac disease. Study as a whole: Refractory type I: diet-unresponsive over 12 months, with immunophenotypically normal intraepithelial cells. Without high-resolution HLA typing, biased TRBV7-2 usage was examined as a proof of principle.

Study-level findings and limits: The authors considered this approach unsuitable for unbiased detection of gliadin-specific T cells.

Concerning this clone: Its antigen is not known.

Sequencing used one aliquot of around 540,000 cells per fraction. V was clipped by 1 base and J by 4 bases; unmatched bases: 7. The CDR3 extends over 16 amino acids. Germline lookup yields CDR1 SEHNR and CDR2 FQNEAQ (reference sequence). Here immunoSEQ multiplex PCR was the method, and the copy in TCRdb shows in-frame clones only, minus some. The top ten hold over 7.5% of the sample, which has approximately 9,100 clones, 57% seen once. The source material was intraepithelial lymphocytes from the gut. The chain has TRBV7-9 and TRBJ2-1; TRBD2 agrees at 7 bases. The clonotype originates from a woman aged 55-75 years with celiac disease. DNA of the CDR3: TGTGCCAGCAGCTTAGTAATAGCGGGCCTTTACAATGAGCAGTTCTTC. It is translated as CASSLVIAGLYNEQFF.